These 21 T cell receptor beta chains were all obtained from the same sample, sequenced in a study of cytomegalovirus exposure and HLA in healthy donors. 60 Vbeta and 13 Jbeta primers were used in PCR. The assay was immunoSEQ multiplex PCR, and TCRdb's table has in-frame clones only and misses some. Altogether some 130,000 clones are present, approximately 70% being singletons, with the ten largest covering 1.5% to 2%. The sequenced material came from PBMCs. The receptors here all came from a human donor in good health.

The rearrangement uses TRBV28 and TRBJ2-1; 11 bases agree with TRBD2. The V gene's germline CDR1 is MDHEN and CDR2 SYDVKM. The CDR3 spans 22 residues. The V and J ends lost 2 bases and 0 bases, in that order; junction bases with no gene match: 18. The CDR3 loop is CASSLRPGRMTSGVPSYNEQFF. In nucleotides, the CDR3 is TGTGCCAGCAGTTTACGCCCCGGACGTATGACTAGCGGGGTACCCTCCTACAATGAGCAGTTCTTC.

The V and J genes are TRBV28 and TRBJ1-2; weak D call: TRBD1 (5 bases). The CDR3 is 13 residues long. Germline V CDR1 and CDR2: MDHEN, SYDVKM. V was shortened by 6 bases and J by 4 bases, with 12 bases between the two germline ends. The CDR3 coding sequence is TGTGCCAGCAGGGGGGAGGAGGGCTATGGCTACACCTTC. Its protein is CASRGEEGYGYTF.

This clone was counted a few times. The rearrangement uses TRBV5-1 and TRBJ2-1; TRBD2 agrees at 8 bases. The CDR3 has 14 amino acids. Germline CDR1 is SGHRS and CDR2 is YFSETQ. V dropped 0 bases and J dropped 6; count of bases not matched to a gene: 2. The CDR3 region is CASSLGTSSNEQFF. In DNA form, the CDR3 reads TGCGCCAGCAGCTTGGGGACTAGCTCCAATGAGCAGTTCTTC.

This chain joins TRBV28 and TRBJ1-1; perhaps TRBD1 as D (6 bases). Germline CDR1 reads MDHEN; CDR2 reads SYDVKM. V was cut by 8 bases and J by 5 bases, with 9 bases left in between. The CDR3 sequence is 11 residues long. The chain's CDR3 is CASGGVTEAFF. Written as DNA, the CDR3 is TGTGCCAGCGGGGGCGTAACTGAAGCTTTCTTT.

This rearrangement joins TRBV10-1 to TRBJ2-3; 11 nucleotides align to TRBD2. V was clipped by 3 bases and J by 3 bases; unmatched bases: 5. The CDR3 runs 16 residues. Germline-derived CDR1 and CDR2 are WNHNN and SYGVQD (reference sequence). The CDR3 region is CASSDPRTSGTDTQYF. CDR3 in DNA: TGCGCCAGCAGTGATCCCCGGACTAGCGGGACAGATACGCAGTATTTT.

V is TRBV27 and J is TRBJ2-2; tentative D call: TRBD2 (5 bases). The CDR3 extends over 14 amino acids. Germline CDR1 MNHEY, CDR2 SMNVEV (reference sequence). The germline V and J ends were trimmed by 5 bases and 1 base, with 8 bases remaining between them. CDR3 DNA: TGTGCCAGCAGTCTAGGACTGAACACCGGGGAGCTGTTTTTT. It translates to CASSLGLNTGELFF.

The chain combines TRBV5-4 with TRBJ2-1; D remains unclear. This CDR3 comprises 16 residues. CDR1 and CDR2 from the germline V gene are SGHNT and YYREEE (reference sequence). Trimming took off 2 bases at V and 0 bases at J, with 12 bases between the two ends. CDR3 bases: TGTGCCAGCAGCTTTGAAACAGCCAGCTCCTACAATGAGCAGTTCTTC. It codes for CASSFETASSYNEQFF. The full variable domain, completed using reference TRBV5-4 and TRBJ2-1, is ETGVTQSPTHLIKTRGQQVTLRCSSQSGHNTVSWYQQALGQGPQFIFQYYREEENGRGNFPPRFSGLQFPNYSSELNVNALELDDSALYLCASSFETASSYNEQFFGPGTRLTVL.

V and J are TRBV9 and TRBJ2-7; 11 bases map to TRBD1. The CDR3 extends over 15 amino acids. Germline CDR1 and CDR2: SGDLS and YYNGEE. Losses at the gene ends were 4 bases for V and 4 bases for J; bases not matched to a gene: 7. CDR3 amino acids: CASSQGQGATYEQYF. The CDR3 region has the DNA TGTGCCAGCAGCCAAGGACAGGGGGCGACATACGAGCAGTACTTC.

The rearrangement links TRBV19 to TRBJ2-2, with 7 positions matching TRBD1. CDR1 and CDR2 from the germline V gene are LNHDA and SQIVND (reference sequence). The V gene end was trimmed by 7 bases and the J gene end by 4 bases; junction bases not matched to a gene: 9. The CDR3 totals 15 residues. The CDR3 spells CASTIQSGGTGELFF. The CDR3 coding sequence is TGTGCCAGTACCATTCAGTCAGGGGGCACCGGGGAGCTGTTTTTT.

Concerning this clone: One end of the junction is discordant with germline, which a read error may explain. The chain uses TRBV7-7 and TRBJ2-2, with a weak D call TRBD2 (6 bases). Germline V CDR1 and CDR2: SSHAT, FNYEAQ (reference sequence). This CDR3 is built from 15 residues. For the CDR3, the DNA is TGTGCTAGCAGCTGGAGCGGGTCCGGGGCCGGGGAGCTGTTTTTT. It codes for CASSWSGSGAGELFF.

This rearrangement joins TRBV11-1 to TRBJ2-7; D not certain. CDR1 and CDR2 (germline): SGHAT, FQDESV (reference sequence). The CDR3 length is 13 residues. The V gene lost 5 bases and the J gene lost 4 bases, with 12 bases spanning the gap. CDR3 loop: CASSTRRSYEQYF. In nucleotides, the CDR3 is TGTGCCAGCAGCACTCGAAGATCTTACGAGCAGTACTTC.

This clone was picked up a small number of times. J is TRBJ1-2 and V is TRBV28; TRBD1 aligns across 7 bases. J gave up 8 bases and V 7 bases, and 10 bases lay outside the gene matches. Germline V lookup: CDR1 MDHEN, CDR2 SYDVKM. The CDR3 has 13 amino acids. The CDR3 reads CASNLGQVGGYTF. CDR3 nucleotides: TGTGCCAGCAATCTCGGACAGGTCGGGGGCTACACCTTC.

The chain is built from TRBV19 and TRBJ2-7; perhaps TRBD1 as D (5 bases). CDR1 and CDR2 from the germline V gene are LNHDA and SQIVND (reference sequence). Trimming took off 10 bases at V and 3 bases at J, with 10 bases between the two ends. The CDR3 extends over 11 amino acids. In DNA form, the CDR3 reads TGTGCCACCGGACAACTCTACGAGCAGTACTTC. This encodes CATGQLYEQYF. The full variable domain, its missing parts supplied by reference TRBV19 and TRBJ2-7, is DGGITQSPKYLFRKEGQNVTLSCEQNLNHDAMYWYRQDPGQGLRLIYYSQIVNDFQKGDIAEGYSVSREKKESFPLTVTSAQKNPTAFYLCATGQLYEQYFGPGTRLTVT.

This chain connects TRBV29-1 to TRBJ1-1; tentative D call: TRBD1 (6 bases). Germline CDR1 and CDR2: SQVTM and ANQGSEA. Trimming took 1 base from V and 1 from J, leaving 10 bases between them. This CDR3 region has 14 residues. The CDR3 region is CSVEGQAENTEAFF. CDR3 in DNA: TGCAGCGTTGAAGGACAGGCGGAGAACACTGAAGCTTTCTTT. Based on the CDR3 plus reference TRBV29-1 and TRBJ1-1, the full variable domain is SAVISQKPSRDICQRGTSLTIQCQVDSQVTMMFWYRQQPGQSLTLIATANQGSEATYESGFVIDKFPISRPNLTFSTLTVSNMSPEDSSIYLCSVEGQAENTEAFFGQGTRLTVV.

The chain joins TRBV7-2 to TRBJ2-3; D might be TRBD2 (6 bases). The CDR3 is 13 residues long. V lost 5 bases and J lost 2, with 8 bases in between. CDR1 and CDR2 (germline): SGHTA, FQGNSA. The CDR3 DNA follows: TGTGCCAGCAGCGAGGACTACACAGATACGCAGTATTTT. Residues: CASSEDYTDTQYF.

This clone was observed a handful of times. J is TRBJ2-7 and V is TRBV4-3; the D gene is possibly TRBD2 (5 bases). CDR3 size: 17 residues. V lost 0 bases and J lost 1, with 16 bases in between. Looked up from germline, CDR1 is LGHNA and CDR2 is YSLEER. The CDR3 loop reads CASSQDSTGRGSYEQYF. CDR3 DNA: TGCGCCAGCAGCCAAGATTCGACGGGCCGGGGATCCTACGAGCAGTACTTC.

This chain joins TRBV18 and TRBJ1-1; D unclear. Trimming left V 1 base short and J 5 bases short, with 17 bases between. The CDR3 is 16 residues long. Per the germline V gene, CDR1 is KGHSH and CDR2 is LQKENI. This chain's CDR3 is CASSPRYNAVGTEAFF. The CDR3 nucleotides read TGTGCCAGCTCACCACGGTACAATGCGGTTGGGACTGAAGCTTTCTTT.

Remarks on this clone: Other DNA sequences in this specimen translate into the identical CDR3. The chain links TRBV6-5 to TRBJ2-5; 7 nucleotides align to TRBD2. The V gene end was trimmed by 0 bases and the J gene end by 5 bases; junction bases not matched to a gene: 3. Germline V gives CDR1 MNHEY, CDR2 SVGAGI. CDR3 length equals 14 residues. The DNA for the CDR3 is TGTGCCAGCAGTTACTCGGGGGGGAGGGAGACCCAGTACTTC. Protein product: CASSYSGGRETQYF.

The chain joins TRBV29-1 to TRBJ2-2, with D possibly being TRBD1 (5 bases). This CDR3 has 13 amino acids. V lost 4 bases and J lost 1, with 7 bases in between. CDR1 is SQVTM and CDR2 is ANQGSEA in the germline V gene. CDR3 in amino acids: CSVGQGNTGELFF. Here the CDR3 DNA reads TGCAGCGTTGGGCAGGGGAACACCGGGGAGCTGTTTTTT.

The V gene is TRBV5-1, the J gene TRBJ2-1; 8 bases are a match to TRBD1. The CDR3 is 15 amino acids. V gave up 2 bases and J gave up 7 bases; unmatched junction bases: 8. Germline V gives CDR1 SGHRS, CDR2 YFSETQ. In DNA, the CDR3 is TGCGCCAGCAGCTTTAACAGGGGGAATACGAATGAGCAGTTCTTC. Its protein is CASSFNRGNTNEQFF.

This clone was observed a handful of times. The chain couples TRBV28 to TRBJ2-3; the D gene is possibly TRBD1 (6 bases). The CDR3 runs 14 residues. The germline CDR1 and CDR2 sequences are MDHEN and SYDVKM. The germline V and J ends were trimmed by 5 bases and 1 base, with 10 bases remaining between them. CDR3 coding DNA: TGTGCCAGCAGTGGGACATTACGCACAGATACGCAGTATTTT. Protein sequence: CASSGTLRTDTQYF.